The entry below describes one TCR beta chain. The data stem from a study of blood T cell repertoires in COVID-19. Per the original methods: The authors estimated nucleated cell counts from reference gene primer amplification. Libraries were prepared by immunoSEQ multiplex PCR; TCRdb keeps only in-frame clonotypes and omits some of them. The D gene and trimming were derived from the DNA, and the V and J assignments and clone size from that table. The sample has about 240,000 clones, roughly 82% seen once. V shed 4 bases and J 11 bases; nucleotides not matched to a gene: 19. CDR3 length: 15 residues. Germline loops: CDR1 SQVTM, CDR2 ANQGSEA.

Sequencing was carried out using peripheral blood. J is TRBJ2-7 and V is TRBV29-1; 8 bases fit TRBD2. This clonotype was obtained from an elderly man with acute or convalescent COVID-19. The CDR3 region has the DNA TGCAGCGTTGCGGGGGGGCAGGGGAACGTATGGGCCGAGTACTTC. This gives the protein CSVAGGQGNVWAEYF.